This TCR beta chain was sequenced for a study of T cell repertoires in cytomegalovirus infection. This clonotype was seen only a few times. The V end was cut by 6 bases, the J end by 5 bases, with 26 bases between. Germline values: CDR1 MDHEN, CDR2 SYDVKM. The CDR3 is made up of 18 amino acids. Each CDR3 protein is one row after TCRdb ran MiXCR on the reads. There are 250,000 to 300,000 distinct CDR3 sequences in the sample; approximately 17% occur only once, and 40% to 55% lies in the top ten. The TCR originated in a human donor in good health (CMV status not recorded). Some clones in this sample may be carry-over from other donors' samples. Sample: CD8+ T cells from PBMCs. The chain has TRBV28 and TRBJ2-4; D possibly matches TRBD1 or TRBD2 (5 bases each). Here the CDR3 DNA reads TGTGCCAGCAGCCCCGGGGCCGGGGTTTTTACCTCCCAAAACATTCAGTACTTC. Translated, it gives CASSPGAGVFTSQNIQYF. The full variable domain, with the rest looked up from reference TRBV28 and TRBJ2-4, is DVKVTQSSRYLVKRTGEKVFLECVQDMDHENMFWYRQDPGLGLRLIYFSYDVKMKEKGDIPEGYSVSREKKERFSLILESASTNQTSMYLCASSPGAGVFTSQNIQYFGAGTRLSVL.